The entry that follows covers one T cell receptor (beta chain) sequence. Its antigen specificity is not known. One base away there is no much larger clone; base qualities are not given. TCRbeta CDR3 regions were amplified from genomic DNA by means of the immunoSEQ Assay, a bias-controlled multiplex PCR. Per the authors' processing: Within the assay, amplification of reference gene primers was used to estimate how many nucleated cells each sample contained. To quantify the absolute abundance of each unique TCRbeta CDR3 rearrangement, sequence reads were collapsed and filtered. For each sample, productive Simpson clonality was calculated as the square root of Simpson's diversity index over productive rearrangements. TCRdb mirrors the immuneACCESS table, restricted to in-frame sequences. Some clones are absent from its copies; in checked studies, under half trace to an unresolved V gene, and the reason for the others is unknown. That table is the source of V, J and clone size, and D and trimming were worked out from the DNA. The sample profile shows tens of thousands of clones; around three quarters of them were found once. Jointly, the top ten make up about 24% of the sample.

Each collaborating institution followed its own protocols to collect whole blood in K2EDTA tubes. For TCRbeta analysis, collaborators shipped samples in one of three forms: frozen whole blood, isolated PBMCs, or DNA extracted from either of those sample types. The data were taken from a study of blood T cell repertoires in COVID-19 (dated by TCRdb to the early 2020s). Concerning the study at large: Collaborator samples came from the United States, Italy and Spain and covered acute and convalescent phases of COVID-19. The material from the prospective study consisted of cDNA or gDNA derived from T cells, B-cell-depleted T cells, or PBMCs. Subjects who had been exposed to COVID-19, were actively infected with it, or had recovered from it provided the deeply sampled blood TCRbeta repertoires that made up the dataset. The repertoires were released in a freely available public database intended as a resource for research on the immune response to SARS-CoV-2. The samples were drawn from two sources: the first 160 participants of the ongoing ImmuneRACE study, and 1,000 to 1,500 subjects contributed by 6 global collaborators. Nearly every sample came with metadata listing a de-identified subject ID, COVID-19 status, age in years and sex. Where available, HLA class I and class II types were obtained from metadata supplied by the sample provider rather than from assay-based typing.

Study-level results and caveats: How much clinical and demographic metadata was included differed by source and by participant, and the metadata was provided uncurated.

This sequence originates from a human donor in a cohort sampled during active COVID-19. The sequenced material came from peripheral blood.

The DNA sequence is TGCAGTGCTAGTCACAGGGACCCCGGGGAGCTGTTTTTT. Translated, it reads CSASHRDPGELFF. The V and J segments used are TRBV20-1 and TRBJ2-2, and perhaps TRBD1 as D gene, on 6 matching bases. Reading from cysteine to phenylalanine, the CDR3 counts 13 amino acids. Of the read, only the CDR3 DNA is kept; its 39 bases are in frame from base 1. CDR1 DFQATT and CDR2 SNEGSKA were looked up in the germline V gene (reference sequence). Relative to germline, V is 3 bases shorter and J is 6 bases shorter, with 11 bases between their ends.